This passage covers 23 T cell receptor beta chains from one sample sequenced in a study of lymphopenia after photon versus proton radiotherapy. The assay was immunoSEQ multiplex PCR, and TCRdb's table has in-frame clones only and misses some. The sample lists 52,000 or so clones, 92% occurring once. Sequenced material: peripheral blood, taken from a patient treated with photon-based radiotherapy. All receptors derive from a woman aged 40 to 55 with cholangiocarcinoma.

The rearrangement uses TRBV27 and TRBJ2-5, with D possibly being TRBD2 (5 bases). Per the germline V gene, CDR1 is MNHEY and CDR2 is SMNVEV (reference sequence). The CDR3 is 13 amino acids. Trimming pared 6 bases from V and 4 bases from J, leaving 12 bases between. DNA of the CDR3: TGTGCCAGCAGCGGAGTTCGGGGAGAGACCCAGTACTTC. Translating gives CASSGVRGETQYF.

The chain couples TRBV18 to TRBJ1-2; 7 bases fit TRBD1. This CDR3 region has 14 residues. After removal of 3 bases from V and 8 bases from J, the junction contained 9 bases not matched to a gene. The germline V gene has CDR1 KGHSH and CDR2 LQKENI. CDR3 in amino acids: CASSPLEGAKGYTF. DNA for the CDR3: TGTGCCAGCTCACCTCTGGAGGGGGCAAAAGGCTACACCTTC.

The chain is built from TRBV5-4 and TRBJ2-2, with D perhaps matching TRBD1 (5 bases). V was trimmed by 0 bases and J by 6 bases, leaving 9 bases between them. Looked up from germline, CDR1 is SGHNT and CDR2 is YYREEE (reference sequence). The CDR3 spans 14 residues. DNA for the CDR3: TGTGCCAGCAGCTTGGTTCAGGGCCCCGGGGAGCTGTTTTTT. Encoded protein: CASSLVQGPGELFF.

The gene calls are TRBV19 and TRBJ1-2; weak D call: TRBD1 (5 bases). There are 14 residues in the CDR3. The V gene lost 6 bases and the J gene lost 4 bases, with 15 bases spanning the gap. Germline-derived CDR1 and CDR2 are LNHDA and SQIVND (reference sequence). Here the CDR3 DNA reads TGTGCCAGTAGCCGGCAGGACACCCTCTATGGCTACACCTTC. The encoded protein is CASSRQDTLYGYTF.

The gene calls are TRBV5-1 and TRBJ2-2; 9 bases are a match to TRBD1. The V segment lost 3 bases and the J segment 10 bases; nucleotides outside the gene matches: 7. This CDR3 is 14 amino acids long. From germline, CDR1 is SGHRS and CDR2 YFSETQ. Written as DNA, the CDR3 is TGCGCCAGCAGCTCTGGGACAGGGAGGGAGGAGCTGTTTTTT. Its protein is CASSSGTGREELFF. Full variable domain (rest looked up from reference TRBV5-1 and TRBJ2-2): KAGVTQTPRYLIKTRGQQVTLSCSPISGHRSVSWYQQTPGQGLQFLFEYFSETQRNKGNFPGRFSGRQFSNSRSEMNVSTLELGDSALYLCASSSGTGREELFFGEGSRLTVL.

The chain recombines TRBV4-3 with TRBJ2-7; 12 bases map to TRBD2. There are 16 residues in the CDR3. Germline V gene data show CDR1 as LGHNA and CDR2 as YSLEER. V shed 1 base, J shed 5 bases, and the junction held 6 bases outside the gene matches. In nucleotides, the CDR3 is TGCGCCAGCAGCCAAGTTGGACTAGCGGGACCCCACGAGCAGTACTTC. Its translation: CASSQVGLAGPHEQYF.

The chain couples TRBV9 to TRBJ2-7; 9 bases match TRBD2. The length of the CDR3 is 15 residues. V was clipped by 0 bases and J by 5 bases; unmatched bases: 6. CDR1 and CDR2 (germline): SGDLS, YYNGEE. Here the CDR3 reads CASSVASGELNEQYF. CDR3 coding DNA: TGTGCCAGCAGCGTAGCTAGCGGGGAGCTCAACGAGCAGTACTTC.

V and J are TRBV6-5 and TRBJ2-2; D ambiguous. Germline lookup yields CDR1 MNHEY and CDR2 SVGAGI. V was pared by 7 bases and J by 6 bases, with 18 bases between. This CDR3 contains 15 residues. The CDR3 sequence: CASTQSGRPAGELFF. The CDR3, as DNA: TGTGCCAGCACCCAAAGTGGCCGACCTGCCGGGGAGCTGTTTTTT.

This clone occurred a few times. V and J are TRBV9 and TRBJ2-1, with D hard to call. The CDR3 is 12 amino acids. Germline V lookup: CDR1 SGDLS, CDR2 YYNGEE. The V end was cut by 4 bases, the J end by 0 bases, with 2 bases between. For the CDR3, the DNA is TGTGCCAGCAGCCACTCCTACAATGAGCAGTTCTTC. Protein sequence: CASSHSYNEQFF. Using reference TRBV9 and TRBJ2-1 for the parts outside the CDR3, the full variable domain is DSGVTQTPKHLITATGQRVTLRCSPRSGDLSVYWYQQSLDQGLQFLIQYYNGEERAKGNILERFSAQQFPDLHSELNLSSLELGDSALYFCASSHSYNEQFFGPGTRLTVL.

J is TRBJ2-7 and V is TRBV6-5, with 8 bases identical to TRBD2. This CDR3 spans 15 amino acids. With V trimmed by 7 bases and J by 0 bases, 8 bases remained unmatched. Germline V CDR1 and CDR2: MNHEY, SVGAGI. The CDR3 sequence: CASTLVAGRSYEQYF. The CDR3 nucleotides read TGTGCCAGCACCCTGGTAGCGGGACGCTCCTACGAGCAGTACTTC.

The chain is built from TRBV5-4 and TRBJ2-3, with D uncertain. Trimming left V 2 bases short and J 14 bases short, with 15 bases between. The CDR3 length is 12 residues. CDR1 SGHNT and CDR2 YYREEE come from the germline V gene (reference sequence). Written as DNA, the CDR3 is TGTGCCAGCAGCTTCTACCTAGGTAGGCCGTATTTT. It codes for CASSFYLGRPYF.

The chain joins TRBV10-2 to TRBJ2-1; D uncertain. The germline CDR1 and CDR2 sequences are WSHSY and SAAADI. This CDR3 spans 16 amino acids. The germline V and J ends were trimmed by 0 bases and 3 bases, with 12 bases remaining between them. DNA for the CDR3: TGCGCCAGCAGTGAGTCGAGTCTGGAGCTCTACAATGAGCAGTTCTTC. This codes for CASSESSLELYNEQFF.

The V call is TRBV5-1, the J call TRBJ1-2; D perhaps matches TRBD1 (5 bases). Germline CDR1 reads SGHRS; CDR2 reads YFSETQ. V was shortened by 0 bases and J by 5 bases, with 14 bases between the two germline ends. The CDR3 runs to 15 residues. Here the CDR3 reads CASSLGGSGLYGYTF. The CDR3 bases are TGCGCCAGCAGCTTGGGCGGTTCAGGGTTGTATGGCTACACCTTC.

This chain's CDR3 is CASSPDMNQPQHF. The CDR3 region has the DNA TGTGCCAGCAGCCCCGACATGAATCAGCCCCAGCATTTT. The rearrangement joins TRBV6-1 to TRBJ1-5, with D uncertain. Germline-derived CDR1 and CDR2 are MNHNS and SASEGT. V shed 6 bases and J shed 4 bases, with 10 bases lying between them. The CDR3 covers 13 residues.

The rearrangement uses TRBV5-1 and TRBJ2-3; the match to TRBD1 covers 10 bases. V gave up 2 bases and J gave up 2 bases; unmatched junction bases: 5. CDR1 and CDR2 (germline): SGHRS, YFSETQ. CDR3 size: 16 residues. CDR3 region: CASSLVGQGNTDTQYF. The CDR3 DNA reads as TGCGCCAGCAGCTTAGTGGGACAGGGGAACACAGATACGCAGTATTTT.

The chain uses TRBV7-2 and TRBJ1-5, with unresolved D. V dropped 1 base and J dropped 2 bases, with 12 bases sitting between them. CDR1 is SGHTA and CDR2 is FQGNSA in the germline V gene. This CDR3 has 16 amino acids. In DNA, the CDR3 is TGTGCCAGCAGCTTAGTGGCAGCAGGAGGCAATCAGCCCCAGCATTTT. It is translated as CASSLVAAGGNQPQHF.

The CDR3 DNA reads as TGTGCCAGCAGCCCCCGGACAGTCAGGAACACCATATATTTT. Encoded protein: CASSPRTVRNTIYF. The chain recombines TRBV11-2 with TRBJ1-3; D may be TRBD1 (6 bases). V lost 5 bases to trimming and J lost 7 bases, with 15 bases between them. This CDR3 has 14 amino acids. Germline CDR1 reads SGHAT; CDR2 reads FQNNGV.

The chain couples TRBV2 to TRBJ2-1; D is possibly TRBD1 or TRBD2 (5 bases each). Trimming cost V 8 bases and J 7 bases, with 18 bases left between them. Germline loops: CDR1 SNHLY, CDR2 FYNNEI. The CDR3 length is 14 residues. CDR3 region: CASCRWGSGNEQFF. In nucleotides, the CDR3 is TGTGCCAGCTGCCGGTGGGGGTCGGGGAATGAGCAGTTCTTC.

V is TRBV28 and J is TRBJ1-5, with a weak D call TRBD1 (6 bases). There are 16 residues in the CDR3. Germline values: CDR1 MDHEN, CDR2 SYDVKM. Trimming shortened V by 3 bases and J by 5 bases, and 17 bases separated the two germline ends. CDR3 amino acids: CASSFRRGRRDQPQHF. CDR3 DNA: TGTGCCAGCAGTTTCCGCAGGGGCCGCCGGGATCAGCCCCAGCATTTT.

The chain is built from TRBV11-2 and TRBJ1-4; D is perhaps TRBD1 (5 bases). The CDR3 sequence is 16 residues long. The germline gives CDR1 SGHAT, CDR2 FQNNGV. The ends were cut back, 5 bases at V and 2 bases at J, with 15 bases in the middle. The CDR3 bases are TGTGCCAGCAGCCCCTTCCCGGGACTGACTAATGAAAAACTGTTTTTT. Its translation: CASSPFPGLTNEKLFF.

The rearrangement links TRBV28 to TRBJ1-1; D is ambiguous. CDR1 and CDR2 from the germline V gene are MDHEN and SYDVKM. This CDR3 has 14 residues. V lost 6 bases and J lost 2, with 13 bases in between. CDR3 residues: CASSSVLFNTEAFF. The CDR3 nucleotides read TGTGCCAGCAGCTCGGTTTTGTTTAACACTGAAGCTTTCTTT.

The chain links TRBV30 to TRBJ1-1; D unclear. Looked up from germline, CDR1 is GTSNPN and CDR2 is SVGIG (reference sequence). The CDR3 is 11 residues long. Trimming took 2 bases from V and 0 from J, leaving 1 base between them. The CDR3 nucleotides read TGTGCCTGGAGTATGAACACTGAAGCTTTCTTT. Residues: CAWSMNTEAFF.

J is TRBJ2-1 and V is TRBV7-9; D gene uncertain. Germline V gives CDR1 SEHNR, CDR2 FQNEAQ (reference sequence). The germline V and J ends were trimmed by 1 base and 3 bases, with 4 bases remaining between them. There are 13 residues in the CDR3. CDR3: CASSLDNYNEQFF. Written as DNA, the CDR3 is TGTGCCAGCAGCTTAGACAACTACAATGAGCAGTTCTTC.